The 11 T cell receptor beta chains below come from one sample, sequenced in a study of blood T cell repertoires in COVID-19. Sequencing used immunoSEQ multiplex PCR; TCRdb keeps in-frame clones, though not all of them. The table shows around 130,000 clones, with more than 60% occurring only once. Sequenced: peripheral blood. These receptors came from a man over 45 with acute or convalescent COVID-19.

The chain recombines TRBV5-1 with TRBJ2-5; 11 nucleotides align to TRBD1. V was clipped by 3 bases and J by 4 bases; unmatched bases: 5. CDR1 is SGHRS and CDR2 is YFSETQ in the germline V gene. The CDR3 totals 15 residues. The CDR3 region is CASSSGQGAGETQYF. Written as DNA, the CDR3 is TGCGCCAGCAGCTCCGGACAGGGGGCAGGAGAGACCCAGTACTTC.

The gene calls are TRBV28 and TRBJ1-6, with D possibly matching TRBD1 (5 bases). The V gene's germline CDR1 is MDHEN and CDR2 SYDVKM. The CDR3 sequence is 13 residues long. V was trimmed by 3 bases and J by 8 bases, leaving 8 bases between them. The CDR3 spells CASSFDSYSPLHF. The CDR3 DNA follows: TGTGCCAGCAGTTTCGACAGCTATTCACCCCTCCACTTT.

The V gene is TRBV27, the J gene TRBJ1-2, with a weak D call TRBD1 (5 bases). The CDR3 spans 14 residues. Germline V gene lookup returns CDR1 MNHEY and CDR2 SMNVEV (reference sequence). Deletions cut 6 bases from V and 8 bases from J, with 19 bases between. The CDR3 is CASRSPGATRGYTF. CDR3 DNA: TGTGCCAGCAGGAGCCCTGGGGCGACCAGAGGCTACACCTTC.

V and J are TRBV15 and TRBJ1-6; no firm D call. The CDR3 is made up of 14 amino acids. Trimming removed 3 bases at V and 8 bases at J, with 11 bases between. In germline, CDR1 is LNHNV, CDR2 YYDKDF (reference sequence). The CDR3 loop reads CATSSPGPDSPLHF. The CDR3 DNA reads TGTGCCACCAGCAGTCCAGGCCCGGATTCACCCCTCCACTTT.

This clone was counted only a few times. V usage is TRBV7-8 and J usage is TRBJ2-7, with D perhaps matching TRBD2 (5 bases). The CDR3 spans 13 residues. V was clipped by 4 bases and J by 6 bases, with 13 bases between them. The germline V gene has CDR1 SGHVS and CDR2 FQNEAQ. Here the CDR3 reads CASSSQTSIEQYF. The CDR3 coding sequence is TGTGCCAGCAGCTCTCAAACTAGTATCGAGCAGTACTTC.

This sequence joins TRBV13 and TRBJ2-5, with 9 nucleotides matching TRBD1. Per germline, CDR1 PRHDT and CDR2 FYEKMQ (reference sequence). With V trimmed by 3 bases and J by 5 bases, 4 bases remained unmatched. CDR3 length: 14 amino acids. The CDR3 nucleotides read TGTGCCAGCAGCTTCGGGACAGGGAGTGAGACCCAGTACTTC. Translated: CASSFGTGSETQYF.

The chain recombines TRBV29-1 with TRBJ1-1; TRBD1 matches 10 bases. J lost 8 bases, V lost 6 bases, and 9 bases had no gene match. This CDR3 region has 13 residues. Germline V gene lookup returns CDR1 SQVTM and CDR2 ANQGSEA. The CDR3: CSVRQGASAEAFF. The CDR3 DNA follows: TGCAGCGTCCGACAGGGGGCGTCCGCCGAAGCTTTCTTT.

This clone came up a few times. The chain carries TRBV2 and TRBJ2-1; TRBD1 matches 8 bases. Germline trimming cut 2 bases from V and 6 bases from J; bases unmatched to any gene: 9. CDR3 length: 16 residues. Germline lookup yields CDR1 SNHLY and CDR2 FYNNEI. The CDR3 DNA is TGTGCCAGCAGTGAACTGGCAGGGGGCATGGGCAATGAGCAGTTCTTC. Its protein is CASSELAGGMGNEQFF.

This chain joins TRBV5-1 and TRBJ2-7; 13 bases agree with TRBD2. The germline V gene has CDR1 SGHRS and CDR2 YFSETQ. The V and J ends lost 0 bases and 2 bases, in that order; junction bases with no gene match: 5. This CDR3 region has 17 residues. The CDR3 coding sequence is TGCGCCAGCAGCTTGGGACTAGCGGGGGGCCTCACCTACGAGCAGTACTTC. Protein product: CASSLGLAGGLTYEQYF.

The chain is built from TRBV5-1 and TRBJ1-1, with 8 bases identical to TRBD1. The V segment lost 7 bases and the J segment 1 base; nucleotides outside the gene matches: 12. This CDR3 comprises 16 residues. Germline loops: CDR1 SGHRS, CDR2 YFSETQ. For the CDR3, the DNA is TGCGCCAGCGCCCAGGGGGCGCCCGCCGGGAACACTGAAGCTTTCTTT. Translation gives CASAQGAPAGNTEAFF.

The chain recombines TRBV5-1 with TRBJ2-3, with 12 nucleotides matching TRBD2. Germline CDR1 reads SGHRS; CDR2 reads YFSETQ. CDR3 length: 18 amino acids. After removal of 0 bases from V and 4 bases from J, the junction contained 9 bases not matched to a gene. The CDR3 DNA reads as TGCGCCAGCAGCTTGGAGTGGGCTAGCGGGGGGGATCCAGATACGCAGTATTTT. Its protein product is CASSLEWASGGDPDTQYF.